The 2 T cell receptor beta chains in this list originate from one sample, sequenced in a study of kidney transplant recipient with SARS-CoV-2 infection. TCRdb re-analysed the reads in MiXCR, keeping a single row per CDR3 protein. The sample consists of approximately 240,000 distinct CDR3 sequences, 25% to 35% of them appearing once. Sequenced material: a blood sample, taken at baseline and between days 110 and 120 from a kidney transplant recipient. Source of these receptors: a male patient between 25 and 40 years old who had COVID-19 and was a kidney transplant recipient. The graft donor may account for some of the T cells.

This clonotype came up many times. The genes are TRBV7-8 and TRBJ1-2; D call uncertain. The V gene lost 5 bases and the J gene lost 4 bases, with 23 bases spanning the gap. CDR1 and CDR2 (germline): SGHVS, FQNEAQ. The CDR3 sequence is 17 residues long. In nucleotides, the CDR3 is TGTGCCAGCAGCCTGATGATGTTTACCCGAAAGACCTATGGCTACACCTTC. It encodes CASSLMMFTRKTYGYTF. Full variable domain (missing parts from reference TRBV7-8 and TRBJ1-2): GAGVSQSPRYKVAKRGQDVALRCDPISGHVSLFWYQQALGQGPEFLTYFQNEAQLDKSGLPSDRFFAERPEGSVSTLKIQRTQQEDSAVYLCASSLMMFTRKTYGYTFGSGTRLTVV.

This clonotype was picked up a small number of times. The gene calls are TRBV12-3 or TRBV12-4 and TRBJ1-6, with 8 bases fitting TRBD1. This CDR3 has 15 residues. Trimming took 5 bases from V and 14 from J; bases not matched to a gene: 14. CDR3 loop: CASSPPGQAVTALHF. The CDR3 region has the DNA TGTGCCAGCAGTCCTCCGGGACAGGCTGTCACGGCCCTCCACTTT.